The clone carrying this T cell receptor beta chain was detected only once. The antigen is undetermined. The data belong to a study of cytomegalovirus exposure and HLA in healthy donors. Primers for the PCR totalled 60 Vbeta and 13 Jbeta. The data were produced by immunoSEQ multiplex PCR, yet TCRdb's version contains in-frame clones alone and is incomplete. This table has roughly 180,000 clones, 70% to 80% appearing once. Findings and caveats of the study: Presence/absence analyses assumed roughly uniform sequencing depth across donors, which may not hold.

Trimming cost V 5 bases and J 1 base, with 3 bases left between them. This CDR3 region has 13 residues. Germline CDR1 and CDR2: MNHEY and SVGAGI. Sequencing was carried out using PBMCs. This clonotype was sampled from a female donor in good health and CMV-seronegative. V gene TRBV6-5 combines with J gene TRBJ2-6, with no clear D. The CDR3 sequence is CASSQSGANVLTF. CDR3 nucleotide sequence: TGTGCCAGCAGTCAATCTGGGGCCAACGTCCTGACTTTC.